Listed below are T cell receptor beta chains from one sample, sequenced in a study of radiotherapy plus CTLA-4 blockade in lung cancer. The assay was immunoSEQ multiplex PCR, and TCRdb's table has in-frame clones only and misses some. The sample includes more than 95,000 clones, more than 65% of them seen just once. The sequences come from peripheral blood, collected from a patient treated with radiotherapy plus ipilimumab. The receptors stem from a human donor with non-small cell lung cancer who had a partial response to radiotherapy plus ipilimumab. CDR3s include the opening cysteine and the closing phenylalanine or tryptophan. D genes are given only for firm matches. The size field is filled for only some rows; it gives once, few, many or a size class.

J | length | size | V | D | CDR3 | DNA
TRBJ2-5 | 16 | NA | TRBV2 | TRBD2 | CASSGGLAGDLETQYF | TGTGCCAGCAGTGGGGGACTAGCGGGAGATCTGGAGACCCAGTACTTC
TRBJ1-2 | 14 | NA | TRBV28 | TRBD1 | CASSKLDRDYGYTF | TGTGCCAGCAGCAAATTAGACAGGGACTATGGCTACACCTTC
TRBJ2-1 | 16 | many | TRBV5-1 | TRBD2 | CASSRSSGLGFNEQFF | TGCGCCAGCAGTCGTTCCTCGGGACTAGGGTTCAATGAGCAGTTCTTC
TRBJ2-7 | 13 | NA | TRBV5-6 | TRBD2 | CASSIGLAGGGDF | TGTGCCAGCAGCATCGGACTAGCGGGAGGAGGGGACTTC
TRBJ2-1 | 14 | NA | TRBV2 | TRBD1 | CASSASTGQGIEFF | TGTGCCAGCAGTGCGAGTACGGGACAGGGGATAGAGTTCTTC
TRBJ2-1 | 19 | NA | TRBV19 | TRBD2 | CASSGPGLAGLTSYNEQFF | TGTGCCAGTAGTGGACCGGGACTAGCGGGATTGACGTCCTACAATGAGCAGTTCTTC
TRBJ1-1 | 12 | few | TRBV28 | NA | CASSLRLTEAFF | TGTGCCAGCAGTTTACGTCTCACTGAAGCTTTCTTT
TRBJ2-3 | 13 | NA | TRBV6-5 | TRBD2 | CASRIAGADTQYF | TGTGCCAGCAGAATAGCGGGAGCAGATACGCAGTATTTT
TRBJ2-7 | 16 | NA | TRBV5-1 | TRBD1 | CASSPPTGTGWDEQYF | TGCGCCAGCAGCCCACCGACCGGGACAGGGTGGGACGAGCAGTACTTC
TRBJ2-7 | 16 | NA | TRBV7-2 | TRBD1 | CASSLGGTGALYEQYF | TGTGCCAGCAGCTTAGGGGGGACAGGGGCATTGTACGAGCAGTACTTC
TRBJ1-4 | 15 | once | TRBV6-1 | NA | CASSEEDVPGAKLFF | TGTGCCAGCAGTGAAGAAGACGTTCCAGGTGCAAAACTGTTTTTT
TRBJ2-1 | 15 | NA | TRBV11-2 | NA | CASSEGGGTHNEQFF | TGTGCCAGCAGCGAAGGTGGAGGAACACACAATGAGCAGTTCTTC
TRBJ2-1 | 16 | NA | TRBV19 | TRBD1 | CASSPQGAPPYNEQFF | TGTGCCAGTAGTCCACAGGGGGCACCCCCCTACAATGAGCAGTTCTTC
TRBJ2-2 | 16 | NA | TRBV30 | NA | CAWSPLSLFRAGELFF | TGTGCCTGGAGCCCCCTTTCCCTTTTCAGGGCCGGGGAGCTGTTTTTT
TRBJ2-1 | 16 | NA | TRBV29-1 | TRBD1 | CSVLGGTGRAYNEQFF | TGCAGCGTTCTGGGGGGGACAGGGCGCGCCTACAATGAGCAGTTCTTC
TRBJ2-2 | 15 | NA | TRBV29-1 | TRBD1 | CSVGTGQRNTGELFF | TGCAGCGTGGGGACGGGACAGAGGAACACCGGGGAGCTGTTTTTT
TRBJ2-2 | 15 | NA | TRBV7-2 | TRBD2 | CARAGLAENTGELFF | TGTGCCAGGGCCGGACTAGCGGAGAACACCGGGGAGCTGTTTTTT
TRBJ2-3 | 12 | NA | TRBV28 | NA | CASSSLTYTQYF | TGTGCCAGCAGTTCCCTCACATATACGCAGTATTTT
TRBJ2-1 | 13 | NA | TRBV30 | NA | CAWGLRVRNEQFF | TGTGCCTGGGGACTACGAGTTAGGAATGAGCAGTTCTTC
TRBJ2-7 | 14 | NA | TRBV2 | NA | CASSEVLPAEEQYF | TGTGCCAGCAGTGAAGTTCTTCCCGCCGAGGAGCAGTACTTC
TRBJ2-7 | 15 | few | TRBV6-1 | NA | CASSTRTGMFNEQYF | TGTGCCAGCAGTACAAGGACGGGGATGTTTAACGAGCAGTACTTC
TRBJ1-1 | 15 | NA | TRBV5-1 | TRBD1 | CASSLEARGSTEAFF | TGCGCCAGCAGCTTGGAAGCCAGGGGGAGCACTGAAGCTTTCTTT
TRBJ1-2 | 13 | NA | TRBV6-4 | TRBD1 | CASRGQGSDGYTF | TGTGCCAGCAGGGGACAGGGGTCCGATGGCTACACCTTC
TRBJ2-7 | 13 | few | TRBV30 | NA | CACARDMAYEQYF | TGTGCCTGCGCCCGGGACATGGCCTACGAGCAGTACTTC
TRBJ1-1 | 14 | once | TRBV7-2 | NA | CASSPLNKNTEAFF | TGTGCCAGCAGCCCCCTGAACAAGAACACTGAAGCTTTCTTT
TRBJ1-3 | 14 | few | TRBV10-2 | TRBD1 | CASSRGQDGNTIYF | TGCGCCAGCAGCAGAGGACAGGATGGAAACACCATATATTTT
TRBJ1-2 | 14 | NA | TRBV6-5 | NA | CASSRGPGDYGYTF | TGTGCCAGCAGTCGCGGCCCAGGGGACTATGGCTACACCTTC
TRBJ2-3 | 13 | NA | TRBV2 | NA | CASSALFPDTQYF | TGTGCCAGCAGTGCCCTTTTCCCAGATACGCAGTATTTT
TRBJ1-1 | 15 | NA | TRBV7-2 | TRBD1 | CASSRLRGMNTEAFF | TGTGCCAGCAGCCGTCTCAGGGGGATGAACACTGAAGCTTTCTTT
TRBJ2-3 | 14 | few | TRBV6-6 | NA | CASSYGAYTDTQYF | TGTGCCAGCAGTTACGGGGCTTACACAGATACGCAGTATTTT